The subject of this entry is one TCR beta chain. The antigen it binds to is not known. There are no base qualities to consult, and no much larger clone falls within one base. The immunoSEQ Assay, a bias-controlled multiplex PCR, was used to amplify TCRbeta CDR3 regions from genomic DNA. The published analysis was carried out like this. Nucleated cell counts per sample were estimated from amplification of reference gene primers within the assay. Sequence reads were collapsed and filtered to measure the absolute abundance of every unique TCRbeta CDR3 rearrangement. For each sample, productive Simpson clonality was calculated as the square root of Simpson's diversity index across productive rearrangements. This is the immuneACCESS table as TCRdb keeps it, with only in-frame sequences that have V and J called. A part of the clones is gone; compared with another copy, unresolved V genes explain less than half, and the rest is unexplained. That table is the source of V, J and clone size, and D and trimming were worked out from the DNA. In all, the sample holds 55,000 to 80,000 clones, and 82% of those were seen once. In total, the top ten clones hold roughly a sixth of the sample.

The collaborating institutions used their own protocols to collect whole blood in K2EDTA tubes. For TCRbeta analysis, collaborator samples were shipped as frozen whole blood, as isolated PBMCs, or as DNA extracted from either sample type. The data stem from a study of blood T cell repertoires in COVID-19 (dated by TCRdb to the early 2020s). About the full investigation: Collaborator samples came from the United States, Italy and Spain and covered acute and convalescent phases of COVID-19. The dataset comprised deeply sampled blood TCRbeta repertoires from subjects exposed to, actively infected with, or recovered from COVID-19. Where available, HLA class I and class II types were obtained from metadata supplied by the sample provider rather than from assay-based typing. Samples were obtained from the ongoing ImmuneRACE study (first 160 participants) and from approximately 1,200 subjects provided by 6 global collaborators. The repertoires were released in a freely available public database intended as a resource for research on the immune response to SARS-CoV-2. A de-identified subject ID, COVID-19 status, age in years and sex were almost always included in the sample metadata. The prospective study material was composed of cDNA or gDNA derived from T cells, B-cell-depleted T cells, or PBMCs.

Its CDR3 holds 16 amino acids, cysteine through phenylalanine. The retained sequence is limited to the CDR3, 48 bases, with the frame set at the first base. Based on the germline V gene (reference sequence), the CDR1 and CDR2 sequences are MNHNY and SVGAGI. V is pruned by 7 bases and J by 1 base, leaving 10 bases of the junction without a gene match. General study outcomes and caveats: How much clinical and demographic metadata was included differed by source and by participant, and the metadata was provided uncurated.

Sequences were obtained from peripheral blood. This chain joins TRBV6-6 to TRBJ1-2; 9 middle bases align to TRBD1. The sequence came from a man older than 75 with active COVID-19. The CDR3: CASTPTGTGNNYGYTF. Read as DNA, the sequence is TGTGCCAGCACCCCCACCGGGACAGGGAATAACTATGGCTACACCTTC.